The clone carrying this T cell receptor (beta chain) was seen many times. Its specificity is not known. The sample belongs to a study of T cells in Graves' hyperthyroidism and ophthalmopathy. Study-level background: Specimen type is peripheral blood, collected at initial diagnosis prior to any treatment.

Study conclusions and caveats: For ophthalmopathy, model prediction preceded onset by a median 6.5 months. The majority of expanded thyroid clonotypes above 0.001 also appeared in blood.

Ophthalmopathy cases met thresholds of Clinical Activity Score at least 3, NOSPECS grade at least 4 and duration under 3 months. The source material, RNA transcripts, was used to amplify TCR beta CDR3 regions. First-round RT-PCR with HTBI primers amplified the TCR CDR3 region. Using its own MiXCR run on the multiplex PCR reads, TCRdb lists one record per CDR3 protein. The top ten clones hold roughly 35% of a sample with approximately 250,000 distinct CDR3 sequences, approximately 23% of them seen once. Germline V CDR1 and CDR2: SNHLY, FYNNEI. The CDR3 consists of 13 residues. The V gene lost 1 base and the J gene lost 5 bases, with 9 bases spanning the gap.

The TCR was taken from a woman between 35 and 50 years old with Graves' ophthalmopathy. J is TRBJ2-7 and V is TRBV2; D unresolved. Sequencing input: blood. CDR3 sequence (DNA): TGTGCCAGCAGTGAAGGCCTGTGGAACGAGCAGTACTTC. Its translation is CASSEGLWNEQYF.